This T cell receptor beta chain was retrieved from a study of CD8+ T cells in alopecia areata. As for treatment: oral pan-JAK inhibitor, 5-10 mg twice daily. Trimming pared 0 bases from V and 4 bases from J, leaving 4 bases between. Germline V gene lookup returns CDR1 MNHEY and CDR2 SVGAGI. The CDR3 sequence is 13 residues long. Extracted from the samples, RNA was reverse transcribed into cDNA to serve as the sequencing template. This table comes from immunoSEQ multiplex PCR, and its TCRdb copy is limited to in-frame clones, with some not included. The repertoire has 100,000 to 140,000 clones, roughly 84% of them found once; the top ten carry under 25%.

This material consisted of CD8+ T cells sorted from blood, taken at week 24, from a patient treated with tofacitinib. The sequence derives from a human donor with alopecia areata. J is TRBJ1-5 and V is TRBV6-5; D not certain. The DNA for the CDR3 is TGTGCCAGCAGTTACTCTAGTAATCAGCCCCAGCATTTT. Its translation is CASSYSSNQPQHF.